The 32 T cell receptor beta chains reported below all come from one sample, sequenced in a study of long-term antiretroviral therapy in people with HIV. The immunoSEQ assay was v3.0, run at survey level. Measured with immunoSEQ multiplex PCR; TCRdb has only the in-frame clones, and not every one. The sample holds 20,000 to 25,000 clones, over 80% seen once. The material was unsorted PBMCs, obtained 1.2 years after starting antiretroviral therapy. Receptors originate from a woman aged 35 to 49 with HIV.

This clone turned up a few times. V is TRBV29-1 and J is TRBJ1-4; 7 nucleotides match TRBD1. V dropped 6 bases and J dropped 2; count of bases not matched to a gene: 6. The CDR3 sequence is 14 residues long. CDR1 and CDR2 from the germline V gene are SQVTM and ANQGSEA. As DNA, the CDR3 is TGCAGCGTGGGGGCACAGGGGACTAATGAAAAACTGTTTTTT. This codes for CSVGAQGTNEKLFF.

This clone was observed once. This rearrangement joins TRBV7-9 to TRBJ2-7, with D perhaps matching TRBD2 (6 bases). This CDR3 spans 12 amino acids. V was cut by 8 bases and J by 5 bases, with 13 bases left in between. Per germline, CDR1 SEHNR and CDR2 FQNEAQ (reference sequence). The CDR3 nucleotides are TGTGCCAGCGGCAAACGGGAGCACGAGCAGTACTTC. It yields the protein CASGKREHEQYF.

The chain has TRBV5-6 and TRBJ2-5; D is uncertain. Germline CDR1 and CDR2: SGHDT and YYEEEE. This CDR3 has 12 residues. Trimming shortened V by 4 bases and J by 6 bases, and 10 bases separated the two germline ends. For the CDR3, the DNA is TGTGCCAGCAGCACCGGACGTAAGACCCAGTACTTC. It specifies CASSTGRKTQYF.

The chain carries TRBV30 and TRBJ2-1; D unresolved. Trimming left V 0 bases short and J 6 bases short, with 6 bases between. Germline V gene sequence: CDR1 GTSNPN, CDR2 SVGIG (reference sequence). This CDR3 is 12 amino acids long. For the CDR3, the DNA is TGTGCCTGGAGTGTAGGGTTCAATGAGCAGTTCTTC. This gives the protein CAWSVGFNEQFF.

This chain uses TRBV5-6 with TRBJ2-1, with D tentatively TRBD1 or TRBD2 (5 bases each). CDR3 length: 13 amino acids. The V end lost 4 bases, the J end lost 6 bases, and 11 bases lay between the germline ends. Germline V lookup: CDR1 SGHDT, CDR2 YYEEEE. As DNA, the CDR3 is TGTGCCAGCAGCCAGGGAGTTGGCAATGAGCAGTTCTTC. Residues: CASSQGVGNEQFF.

The rearrangement links TRBV19 to TRBJ2-3; 7 bases match TRBD2. The CDR3 covers 19 residues. The V and J ends lost 0 bases and 2 bases, in that order; junction bases with no gene match: 14. Germline V CDR1 and CDR2: LNHDA, SQIVND (reference sequence). This chain's CDR3 is CASSIELPGAGPVTDTQYF. Written as DNA, the CDR3 is TGTGCCAGTAGTATAGAACTACCTGGAGCGGGGCCTGTCACAGATACGCAGTATTTT.

This chain uses TRBV27 with TRBJ1-4, with a weak D call TRBD1 (5 bases). V shed 4 bases and J shed 8 bases, with 14 bases lying between them. The CDR3 has 14 amino acids. In germline, CDR1 is MNHEY, CDR2 SMNVEV (reference sequence). CDR3 DNA sequence: TGTGCCAGCAGTTCCAGGGCCAGGCCGGAAAAACTGTTTTTT. Protein sequence: CASSSRARPEKLFF.

The chain recombines TRBV11-1 with TRBJ2-4; D is undetermined. CDR1 and CDR2 (germline): SGHAT, FQDESV (reference sequence). The CDR3 consists of 16 residues. Between the trimmed V and J ends, which lost 5 bases and 2 bases, there was a span of 16 bases. CDR3 residues: CASSLLPLSPKNIQYF. In DNA, the CDR3 is TGTGCCAGCAGCCTACTGCCTCTGTCTCCCAAAAACATTCAGTACTTC.

The gene calls are TRBV5-1 and TRBJ2-5; weak D call: TRBD2 (5 bases). V gave up 3 bases and J gave up 2 bases, with 14 bases separating them. Germline values: CDR1 SGHRS, CDR2 YFSETQ. The CDR3 has 15 residues. The CDR3 DNA reads TGCGCCAGCAGCTCTAACGGAGGCCTACAAGAGACCCAGTACTTC. Protein: CASSSNGGLQETQYF. The full variable domain, rest sourced from reference TRBV5-1 and TRBJ2-5, is KAGVTQTPRYLIKTRGQQVTLSCSPISGHRSVSWYQQTPGQGLQFLFEYFSETQRNKGNFPGRFSGRQFSNSRSEMNVSTLELGDSALYLCASSSNGGLQETQYFGPGTRLLVL.

The chain employs TRBV10-3 and TRBJ1-2; D unresolved. This CDR3 region has 13 residues. Germline V gene data show CDR1 as ENHRY and CDR2 as SYGVKD. Trimming pared 6 bases from V and 2 bases from J, leaving 10 bases between. CDR3 DNA: TGTGCCATCAGCGAGGGCGCGAACTATGGCTACACCTTC. Translating it yields CAISEGANYGYTF.

The J gene is TRBJ1-2, the V gene TRBV7-2, with D tentatively TRBD1 (5 bases). The CDR3 has 17 amino acids. Trimming stripped 5 bases from V and 4 bases from J, with 23 bases between. Germline V gene sequence: CDR1 SGHTA, CDR2 FQGNSA. For the CDR3, the DNA is TGTGCCAGCAGCCGAGCGAGCAGGGTTACAGTGAGCTATGGCTACACCTTC. Protein sequence: CASSRASRVTVSYGYTF.

The V and J genes are TRBV9 and TRBJ1-2; no firm D call. In germline, CDR1 is SGDLS, CDR2 YYNGEE. Deletions cut 0 bases from V and 4 bases from J, with 10 bases between. The CDR3 sequence is 14 residues long. CDR3: CASSVAQEPYGYTF. Here the CDR3 DNA reads TGTGCCAGCAGCGTAGCGCAGGAACCCTATGGCTACACCTTC. Supplemented by reference TRBV9 and TRBJ1-2, the full variable domain reads DSGVTQTPKHLITATGQRVTLRCSPRSGDLSVYWYQQSLDQGLQFLIQYYNGEERAKGNILERFSAQQFPDLHSELNLSSLELGDSALYFCASSVAQEPYGYTFGSGTRLTVV.

This chain connects TRBV18 to TRBJ2-1, with TRBD2 identical over 12 bases. This CDR3 comprises 15 residues. The J segment lost 6 bases and the V segment lost 6 bases, leaving 6 bases of the junction unmatched. Germline CDR1 reads KGHSH; CDR2 reads LQKENI. CDR3 in DNA: TGTGCCAGCTCCGCTGGACTAGCGGGACTCAATGAGCAGTTCTTC. Translation gives CASSAGLAGLNEQFF.

The rearrangement links TRBV6-5 to TRBJ2-7, with 13 bases lining up with TRBD2. The CDR3 totals 15 residues. The V and J ends lost 2 bases and 2 bases, in that order; junction bases with no gene match: 0. The germline CDR1 and CDR2 sequences are MNHEY and SVGAGI. This CDR3 is CASSYGLAGAYEQYF. CDR3 sequence (DNA): TGTGCCAGCAGTTACGGACTAGCGGGGGCCTACGAGCAGTACTTC.

The chain joins TRBV6-6 to TRBJ2-5; 8 bases match TRBD1. The CDR3 loop spans 12 amino acids. The ends lost 6 bases at V and 4 bases at J; junction bases unmatched: 1. Looked up from germline, CDR1 is MNHNY and CDR2 is SVGAGI (reference sequence). In DNA, the CDR3 is TGTGCCAGCAGCGACAGGGGAGAGACCCAGTACTTC. Translated, it gives CASSDRGETQYF.

This chain links TRBV18 with TRBJ1-2, with 8 bases aligning to TRBD1. CDR1 is KGHSH and CDR2 is LQKENI in the germline V gene. The CDR3 spans 14 residues. The J segment lost 3 bases and the V segment lost 1 base, leaving 1 base of the junction unmatched. The CDR3 DNA reads as TGTGCCAGCTCACCACAGGGACAGGACTATGGCTACACCTTC. It specifies CASSPQGQDYGYTF.

The gene calls are TRBV21-1 and TRBJ1-5. TRBV21-1 is a pseudogene. This CDR3 has 15 amino acids. The CDR3 region is CASIILGTGNQPQHF. The CDR3 DNA follows: TGTGCCAGCATCATCCTCGGGACGGGCAATCAGCCCCAGCATTTT.

This rearrangement joins TRBV28 to TRBJ2-3, with D tentatively TRBD2 (5 bases). This CDR3 is 15 amino acids long. Between the trimmed V and J ends, which lost 1 base and 2 bases, there was a span of 10 bases. Germline V lookup: CDR1 MDHEN, CDR2 SYDVKM. The CDR3 here is CASSLLATHTDTQYF. The CDR3 coding sequence is TGTGCCAGCAGTTTATTAGCGACCCACACAGATACGCAGTATTTT. Together with reference TRBV28 and TRBJ2-3, the CDR3 gives the full variable domain: DVKVTQSSRYLVKRTGEKVFLECVQDMDHENMFWYRQDPGLGLRLIYFSYDVKMKEKGDIPEGYSVSREKKERFSLILESASTNQTSMYLCASSLLATHTDTQYFGPGTRLTVL.

The chain combines TRBV10-3 with TRBJ2-1, with TRBD2 matching 14 bases. CDR1 and CDR2 (germline): ENHRY, SYGVKD. V shed 6 bases and J 2 bases; nucleotides not matched to a gene: 6. The CDR3 length is 17 residues. The CDR3 sequence is CAIRGTSGSVPYNEQFF. The CDR3 coding sequence is TGTGCCATCAGAGGGACTAGCGGGAGTGTTCCCTACAATGAGCAGTTCTTC.

The chain combines TRBV6-5 with TRBJ2-1; a weak D match, TRBD1 (5 bases). V lost 2 bases and J lost 0, with 8 bases in between. This CDR3 is 15 amino acids long. The germline CDR1 and CDR2 sequences are MNHEY and SVGAGI. In nucleotides, the CDR3 is TGTGCCAGCAGTTACAGGGGCATCTCCTACAATGAGCAGTTCTTC. Its translation is CASSYRGISYNEQFF.

The chain couples TRBV5-6 to TRBJ1-2; tentative D call: TRBD1 (6 bases). Trimming removed 1 base at V and 8 bases at J, with 12 bases between. CDR1 is SGHDT, CDR2 YYEEEE, per germline. The CDR3 is 13 amino acids. The CDR3 protein is CASSLKQGGGYTF. DNA of the CDR3: TGTGCCAGCAGCTTGAAACAGGGCGGGGGCTACACCTTC.

This chain links TRBV18 with TRBJ2-7, with 11 positions matching TRBD2. The CDR3 extends over 15 amino acids. After removal of 5 bases from V and 1 base from J, the junction contained 4 bases not matched to a gene. CDR1 and CDR2 (germline): KGHSH, LQKENI. CDR3 nucleotides: TGTGCCAGCTCAACGACTAGCGGGGCTTCCTACGAGCAGTACTTC. Protein: CASSTTSGASYEQYF.

The chain uses TRBV5-1 and TRBJ2-2; 8 bases are shared with TRBD2. Germline-derived CDR1 and CDR2 are SGHRS and YFSETQ. There are 15 residues in the CDR3. With V trimmed by 0 bases and J by 6 bases, 4 bases remained unmatched. The CDR3 bases are TGCGCCAGCAGCTTGGTTGGACTAGCTTCCGGGGAGCTGTTTTTT. This gives the protein CASSLVGLASGELFF.

This clone has just a few counts. The chain uses TRBV9 and TRBJ1-2, with TRBD1 matching 7 bases. Germline CDR1 reads SGDLS; CDR2 reads YYNGEE. V dropped 3 bases and J dropped 2; count of bases not matched to a gene: 4. This CDR3 has 14 residues. The CDR3 loop is CASSAGQANYGYTF. The CDR3 DNA is TGTGCCAGCAGCGCTGGACAGGCCAACTATGGCTACACCTTC.

This clone occurred a few times. CDR3: CASSQDLAGGYEQYF. In DNA form, the CDR3 reads TGTGCCAGCAGCCAAGACCTAGCGGGTGGGTACGAGCAGTACTTC. This rearrangement joins TRBV4-2 to TRBJ2-7, with 8 positions matching TRBD2. V lost 0 bases and J lost 4; bases outside the gene matches: 5. This CDR3 comprises 15 residues. Germline CDR1 is LGHNA and CDR2 is YNFKEQ.

V usage is TRBV19 and J usage is TRBJ1-1; D not resolved. The CDR3 consists of 12 residues. The germline V and J ends were trimmed by 10 bases and 1 base, with 10 bases remaining between them. The germline gives CDR1 LNHDA, CDR2 SQIVND (reference sequence). The CDR3: CATYAGNTEAFF. DNA for the CDR3: TGTGCCACTTACGCGGGGAACACTGAAGCTTTCTTT.

The V gene is TRBV5-1, the J gene TRBJ2-3; D remains unclear. The CDR3 totals 13 residues. V dropped 3 bases and J dropped 5 bases, with 10 bases sitting between them. From germline, CDR1 is SGHRS and CDR2 YFSETQ. The CDR3 loop is CASSSRIGDTQYF. The CDR3 DNA reads as TGCGCCAGCAGCTCCCGGATCGGAGATACGCAGTATTTT.

The chain links TRBV6-1 to TRBJ2-3; no reliable D call. Germline-derived CDR1 and CDR2 are MNHNS and SASEGT. Trimming removed 1 base from V and 1 base from J, with 6 bases in between. CDR3 length: 14 residues. CDR3 region: CASSEGAGTDTQYF. DNA of the CDR3: TGTGCCAGCAGTGAAGGGGCAGGCACAGATACGCAGTATTTT.

In its sample, this clone ranks as medium-sized (0.01 to 0.1%). The chain uses TRBV6-1 and TRBJ1-1; no firm D call. The V gene lost 5 bases and the J gene lost 6 bases, with 10 bases spanning the gap. CDR1 MNHNS and CDR2 SASEGT come from the germline V gene. This CDR3 has 12 residues. CDR3 bases: TGTGCCAGCAGTTATGACACCTCTGAAGCTTTCTTT. Translation gives CASSYDTSEAFF.

The sample holds one count of this clone. V is TRBV19 and J is TRBJ1-1; 7 bases agree with TRBD1. Germline V gene lookup returns CDR1 LNHDA and CDR2 SQIVND (reference sequence). The CDR3 consists of 16 residues. Trimming cost V 3 bases and J 0 bases; bases outside gene matches: 7. The DNA for the CDR3 is TGTGCCAGTAGTATGAGGGGGCGCGGCATGAACACTGAAGCTTTCTTT. It is translated as CASSMRGRGMNTEAFF. Drawing the rest from reference TRBV19 and TRBJ1-1, the complete variable domain is DGGITQSPKYLFRKEGQNVTLSCEQNLNHDAMYWYRQDPGQGLRLIYYSQIVNDFQKGDIAEGYSVSREKKESFPLTVTSAQKNPTAFYLCASSMRGRGMNTEAFFGQGTRLTVV.

The chain links TRBV19 to TRBJ2-7; D ambiguous. The V gene lost 2 bases and the J gene lost 6 bases, with 17 bases spanning the gap. The CDR3 loop spans 15 amino acids. Germline V gene data show CDR1 as LNHDA and CDR2 as SQIVND (reference sequence). The CDR3 protein is CASSISGPPLSEQYF. The CDR3, as DNA: TGTGCCAGTAGTATATCTGGGCCCCCCTTAAGCGAGCAGTACTTC.

The chain has TRBV28 and TRBJ1-2; D possibly corresponds to TRBD1 (5 bases). The V gene's germline CDR1 is MDHEN and CDR2 SYDVKM. CDR3 size: 16 residues. Trimming removed 2 bases at V and 4 bases at J, with 17 bases between. CDR3 bases: TGTGCCAGCAGTTTAGGTCTGGGGCAAATTCCCTATGGCTACACCTTC. Translation gives CASSLGLGQIPYGYTF.